There are a few counts of the clone carrying this TCR beta chain. No antigen is known for it. The data belong to a study of early T cells in non-severe SARS-CoV-2 infection. In the study overall: It was bulk RNA from unsorted whole blood that was sequenced, and the chains were unpaired.

Study-wide findings and caveats: Using VDJdb, the matching emphasized anti-spike CD8 responses while missing private and CD4 specificities.

The CDR3 spans 16 residues. V lost 0 bases to trimming and J lost 4 bases, with 15 bases between them. Germline V gene sequence: CDR1 MNHEY, CDR2 SMNVEV (reference sequence). Individual cDNA molecules received unique molecular identifiers during library preparation. MiXCR was run by TCRdb on the 5' RACE reads, yielding one entry per CDR3 protein. This sample has 100,000 to 120,000 distinct CDR3 sequences; over 10% occur once, and the top ten carry less than 3.5%. The material sequenced was whole blood. The TCR originated in an adult who was a healthcare worker with PCR-confirmed SARS-CoV-2 infection or an uninfected control (not recorded which). V is TRBV27 and J is TRBJ1-1; tentative D call: TRBD1 (5 bases). The CDR3 spells CASSLSRGLKITEAFF. The CDR3 bases are TGTGCCAGCAGTTTATCGAGGGGACTTAAGATCACTGAAGCTTTCTTT.